Each of the 18 T cell receptor beta chains below was sequenced from the same sample in a study of blood T cell repertoires in COVID-19. The repertoire was sequenced with immunoSEQ multiplex PCR; TCRdb's copy has only in-frame clones and lacks some. Of roughly 250,000 clones in the sample, more than 70% are singletons; the top ten hold 1% to 1.5%. The sample consisted of PBMCs or T cells enriched from blood (not recorded which). The receptors were gathered from a woman aged 40 to 55 with acute COVID-19.

The rearrangement joins TRBV29-1 to TRBJ2-3; 8 positions match TRBD1. This CDR3 comprises 15 residues. The ends lost 7 bases at V and 4 bases at J; junction bases unmatched: 13. From germline, CDR1 is SQVTM and CDR2 ANQGSEA. The DNA for the CDR3 is TGCAGCGCTGCAGTAGGGCCAGGGGGCGCAGATACGCAGTATTTT. Its translation: CSAAVGPGGADTQYF.

This clone occurred once. The chain employs TRBV9 and TRBJ2-1, with 9 bases aligning to TRBD2. The germline V gene encodes CDR1 SGDLS and CDR2 YYNGEE. V lost 3 bases to trimming and J lost 8 bases; unmatched junction nucleotides: 3. CDR3 length: 13 residues. In DNA, the CDR3 is TGTGCCAGCAGCGGGGGACTAGCATATGAGCAGTTCTTC. Protein: CASSGGLAYEQFF.

This chain connects TRBV6-1 to TRBJ1-4; 8 nucleotides align to TRBD1. The CDR3 covers 16 residues. The germline V gene has CDR1 MNHNS and CDR2 SASEGT. With V trimmed by 6 bases and J by 3 bases, 9 bases remained unmatched. The CDR3 is CASRETGGSANEKLFF. CDR3 DNA: TGTGCCAGCAGGGAAACAGGGGGTTCGGCTAATGAAAAACTGTTTTTT.

This sequence joins TRBV6-2 or TRBV6-3 and TRBJ2-7; tentatively, D is TRBD2 (6 bases). The CDR3 sequence is 13 residues long. Germline values: CDR1 MNHEY, CDR2 SVGEGT. V lost 2 bases and J lost 1, with 6 bases in between. The chain's CDR3 is CASSYGLSYEQYF. The CDR3 DNA sequence: TGTGCCAGCAGTTACGGACTATCCTACGAGCAGTACTTC.

The gene calls are TRBV11-1 and TRBJ1-1, with D possibly being TRBD1 (6 bases). Trimming shortened V by 5 bases and J by 2 bases, and 15 bases separated the two germline ends. CDR1 and CDR2 from the germline V gene are SGHAT and FQDESV (reference sequence). The CDR3 sequence is 15 residues long. Here the CDR3 reads CASSQTGSVNTEAFF. The CDR3 DNA follows: TGTGCCAGCAGCCAGACAGGTTCGGTTAACACTGAAGCTTTCTTT. Full variable domain (missing parts from reference TRBV11-1 and TRBJ1-1): EAEVAQSPRYKITEKSQAVAFWCDPISGHATLYWYRQILGQGPELLVQFQDESVVDDSQLPKDRFSAERLKGVDSTLKIQPAELGDSAMYLCASSQTGSVNTEAFFGQGTRLTVV.

This chain uses TRBV2 with TRBJ2-3; the D is unclear. The length of the CDR3 is 14 residues. Trimming took 6 bases from V and 0 from J, leaving 10 bases between them. Per the germline V gene, CDR1 is SNHLY and CDR2 is FYNNEI. The CDR3 region has the DNA TGTGCCAGCAGGGCAGGTTCTAGCACAGATACGCAGTATTTT. Its translation: CASRAGSSTDTQYF.

The chain employs TRBV4-3 and TRBJ2-1, with D tentatively TRBD2 (6 bases). CDR1 and CDR2 from the germline V gene are LGHNA and YSLEER. Deletions cut 0 bases from V and 3 bases from J, with 21 bases between. The CDR3 length is 19 residues. The CDR3 is CASSQEMVSGGERYNEQFF. The CDR3 DNA is TGCGCCAGCAGCCAAGAGATGGTTAGCGGAGGGGAACGCTACAATGAGCAGTTCTTC.

The V and J genes are TRBV28 and TRBJ2-1; no clear D. V was pared by 8 bases and J by 6 bases, with 11 bases between. The CDR3 consists of 12 residues. Germline values: CDR1 MDHEN, CDR2 SYDVKM. CDR3 bases: TGTGCCAGCCAAAACCCTAGCAATGAGCAGTTCTTC. As protein: CASQNPSNEQFF.

This clone was observed a single time. This chain joins TRBV3-1 (or the pseudogene TRBV3-2) and TRBJ1-2; TRBD1 matches 9 bases. CDR1 is LGHDT, CDR2 YNNKEL, per germline (reference sequence). V trimming: 4 bases; J trimming: 4 bases; junction bases outside the gene matches: 7. This CDR3 is built from 15 residues. The CDR3 protein is CASSRNRGPGYGYTF. The CDR3 bases are TGTGCCAGCAGCCGAAACAGGGGGCCTGGCTATGGCTACACCTTC.

The V and J genes are TRBV15 and TRBJ2-7, with D perhaps TRBD2 (6 bases). The CDR3 has 15 amino acids. V was clipped by 4 bases and J by 7 bases, with 20 bases between them. Germline V CDR1 and CDR2: LNHNV, YYDKDF (reference sequence). The CDR3 DNA sequence: TGTGCCACCAGCAAAGGTAATGAGGGAGGAGATGAGCAGTACTTC. Translated: CATSKGNEGGDEQYF.

The rearrangement uses TRBV19 and TRBJ2-3; TRBD2 might be the D (6 bases). Germline CDR1 and CDR2: LNHDA and SQIVND (reference sequence). The CDR3 is made up of 14 amino acids. V was pared by 1 base and J by 5 bases, with 10 bases between. Written as DNA, the CDR3 is TGTGCCAGTAGTATAGCGGGAGTCGAAGATACGCAGTATTTT. Translation gives CASSIAGVEDTQYF.

This rearrangement joins TRBV2 to TRBJ1-1; 11 bases are a match to TRBD1. Trimming cost V 9 bases and J 5 bases; bases outside gene matches: 5. The germline V gene has CDR1 SNHLY and CDR2 FYNNEI. The length of the CDR3 is 13 residues. The CDR3: CARPDRGLTEAFF. CDR3 sequence (DNA): TGTGCCAGGCCGGACAGGGGGCTTACTGAAGCTTTCTTT.

The rearrangement uses TRBV19 and TRBJ1-5; possibly TRBD1 for D (6 bases). CDR1 and CDR2 (germline): LNHDA, SQIVND (reference sequence). Deletions cut 4 bases from V and 5 bases from J, with 9 bases between. This CDR3 is built from 13 residues. The CDR3 loop reads CASSKGEDQPQHF. The CDR3 nucleotides are TGTGCCAGTAGTAAGGGGGAAGATCAGCCCCAGCATTTT. The full variable domain, its missing parts supplied by reference TRBV19 and TRBJ1-5, is DGGITQSPKYLFRKEGQNVTLSCEQNLNHDAMYWYRQDPGQGLRLIYYSQIVNDFQKGDIAEGYSVSREKKESFPLTVTSAQKNPTAFYLCASSKGEDQPQHFGDGTRLSIL.

As regards this clone: The identical CDR3 is also encoded by other nucleotide sequences in the sample. The chain employs TRBV19 and TRBJ2-1; no clear D. Germline lookup yields CDR1 LNHDA and CDR2 SQIVND (reference sequence). There are 12 residues in the CDR3. The V and J ends lost 6 bases and 7 bases respectively, with 10 bases between them. The CDR3 here is CASSPRENEQFF. CDR3 bases: TGTGCCAGTAGCCCCCGTGAGAATGAGCAGTTCTTC.

The chain has TRBV7-2 and TRBJ1-1, with D maybe TRBD1 (5 bases). V was clipped by 5 bases and J by 5 bases, with 15 bases between them. Looked up from germline, CDR1 is SGHTA and CDR2 is FQGNSA. The CDR3 is 14 residues long. The CDR3 loop is CASSPAGGGTEAFF. CDR3 DNA: TGTGCCAGCAGCCCAGCTGGGGGAGGGACTGAAGCTTTCTTT.

The CDR3 DNA reads TGTGCCAGCACCCCCAACACCGGGACTCTAAACTACGAGCAGTACTTC. Amino acid sequence: CASTPNTGTLNYEQYF. The rearrangement joins TRBV5-4 to TRBJ2-7; TRBD2 is a possible D gene (6 bases). CDR3 length: 16 residues. The V end was cut by 6 bases, the J end by 3 bases, with 22 bases between. The germline gives CDR1 SGHNT, CDR2 YYREEE (reference sequence).

The J gene is TRBJ2-7, the V gene TRBV28; 10 nucleotides align to TRBD2. CDR1 and CDR2 (germline): MDHEN, SYDVKM. The CDR3 contains 15 residues. The junction had 10 bases not matched to a gene; V was cut back by 5 bases and J by 6 bases. CDR3 protein: CASSNVFSGRIEQYF. DNA of the CDR3: TGTGCCAGCAGTAATGTCTTTAGCGGGAGGATCGAGCAGTACTTC.

V is TRBV6-5 and J is TRBJ1-5, with D possibly TRBD1 on 6 matching bases. The CDR3 totals 14 residues. CDR1 MNHEY and CDR2 SVGAGI come from the germline V gene. V was cut by 6 bases and J by 5 bases, with 14 bases left in between. In DNA form, the CDR3 reads TGTGCCAGCAGCCTCGGCGAGGGGGATCAGCCCCAGCATTTT. This codes for CASSLGEGDQPQHF.